This T cell receptor beta chain was captured in a study of post-analysis software for immune sequencing data. General observations from the study: Among 4 or 5 TRBV segments more frequent in patients than controls were TRBV5-6, TRBV5-1 and TRBV20-1.

As to this clonotype: Antigen: not known.

The authors incorporated unique molecular identifiers into the TCR beta cDNA libraries. The yield from around 1 to 10 million T cells was some 500,000 cDNA molecules in total. TCRdb ran MiXCR on the PCR reads and lists one entry per CDR3 protein. The data contain under 900,000 distinct CDR3 sequences, around 53% of them singletons. CDR3 length equals 15 residues. The receptor comes from a girl aged 5-17 years with multiple sclerosis. Sequenced material: blood. The chain carries TRBV12-3 or TRBV12-4 and TRBJ2-5; the match to TRBD1 covers 11 bases. TRBJ2-7 matches the DNA end more closely, so the J call is doubtful. The CDR3 loop is CASSRPGTGGYEQYF. The CDR3 region has the DNA TGTGCCAGCAGCCGTCCCGGGACAGGGGGGTACGAGCAGTACTTC.